Listed here are 17 T cell receptor beta chains from one sample, sequenced in a study of blood T cell repertoires in COVID-19. Here immunoSEQ multiplex PCR was the method, and the copy in TCRdb shows in-frame clones only, minus some. The table includes fewer than 250,000 clones, around nine tenths detected once. Sequenced material: peripheral blood. Every receptor here comes from a woman aged 60-70 years who had recovered from COVID-19.

The rearrangement uses TRBV28 and TRBJ2-7; tentative D call: TRBD2 (5 bases). Germline values: CDR1 MDHEN, CDR2 SYDVKM. There are 15 residues in the CDR3. V lost 7 bases and J lost 0, with 16 bases in between. CDR3: CASTTGRASSYEQYF. CDR3 bases: TGTGCCAGCACCACCGGGCGGGCGAGCTCCTACGAGCAGTACTTC. Combining the CDR3 with reference TRBV28 and TRBJ2-7 gives the whole variable domain DVKVTQSSRYLVKRTGEKVFLECVQDMDHENMFWYRQDPGLGLRLIYFSYDVKMKEKGDIPEGYSVSREKKERFSLILESASTNQTSMYLCASTTGRASSYEQYFGPGTRLTVT.

The chain employs TRBV27 and TRBJ2-7, with 9 bases aligning to TRBD2. With V trimmed by 3 bases and J by 6 bases, 9 bases remained unmatched. Germline V gives CDR1 MNHEY, CDR2 SMNVEV (reference sequence). This CDR3 comprises 15 residues. CDR3 bases: TGTGCCAGCAGTTTTTCAATTAGCGGGGGAGGCGAGCAGTACTTC. It specifies CASSFSISGGGEQYF.

V gene TRBV7-9 combines with J gene TRBJ2-3; the match to TRBD1 covers 7 bases. This CDR3 region has 14 residues. Trimming removed 4 bases from V and 1 base from J; junction bases left unmatched: 2. Germline lookup yields CDR1 SEHNR and CDR2 FQNEAQ (reference sequence). This CDR3 is CASSWTGGTDTQYF. The CDR3 DNA sequence: TGTGCCAGCAGCTGGACAGGAGGCACAGATACGCAGTATTTT.

This chain links TRBV3-1 (or the pseudogene TRBV3-2) with TRBJ1-4, with D hard to call. The germline V gene encodes CDR1 LGHDT and CDR2 YNNKEL (reference sequence). The CDR3 contains 16 residues. The V and J ends lost 1 base and 6 bases respectively, with 15 bases between them. CDR3 sequence (DNA): TGTGCCAGCAGCCAAGTCGGAGCGGGAATTGATGAAAAACTGTTTTTT. It yields the protein CASSQVGAGIDEKLFF.

This chain joins TRBV28 and TRBJ1-5; D is unclear. The ends were cut back, 4 bases at V and 6 bases at J, with 10 bases in the middle. The CDR3 contains 13 residues. Germline V gene lookup returns CDR1 MDHEN and CDR2 SYDVKM. CDR3: CASSWSAGQPQHF. In DNA, the CDR3 is TGTGCCAGCAGTTGGAGTGCCGGTCAGCCCCAGCATTTT.

The CDR3: CASRQGGYGYTF. The CDR3 DNA is TGTGCCAGCAGGCAGGGAGGGTATGGCTACACCTTC. V and J are TRBV28 and TRBJ1-2, with D perhaps TRBD1 (5 bases). CDR3 length: 12 residues. CDR1 MDHEN and CDR2 SYDVKM come from the germline V gene. V gave up 6 bases and J gave up 5 bases, with 10 bases separating them.

V gene TRBV18 combines with J gene TRBJ2-7, with D uncertain. The germline gives CDR1 KGHSH, CDR2 LQKENI. This CDR3 spans 15 amino acids. V gave up 4 bases and J gave up 2 bases, with 15 bases separating them. The CDR3 here is CASSRPGSWTYEQYF. CDR3 DNA sequence: TGTGCCAGCTCACGTCCAGGAAGCTGGACCTACGAGCAGTACTTC.

With regard to this clone: Other DNA sequences in this sample translate to the same CDR3. The chain combines TRBV2 with TRBJ1-2; the D is unclear. The CDR3 runs 12 residues. The germline V gene encodes CDR1 SNHLY and CDR2 FYNNEI. V was pared by 1 base and J by 5 bases, with 5 bases between. This CDR3 is CASSEDSYGYTF. In DNA, the CDR3 is TGTGCCAGCAGTGAAGACAGTTATGGCTACACCTTC.

This clone was observed a handful of times. The V call is TRBV7-3, the J call TRBJ2-5, with 8 nucleotides matching TRBD2. The germline V gene encodes CDR1 SGHTA and CDR2 FQGTGA. The CDR3 is 13 residues long. V lost 2 bases to trimming and J lost 7 bases; unmatched junction nucleotides: 3. The CDR3 sequence is CASSLGTRGTQYF. CDR3 bases: TGTGCCAGCAGCTTAGGGACTAGAGGGACCCAGTACTTC.

In DNA, the CDR3 is TGTGCCAGCAGTTTGGGGGCCCCCAATCAGCCCCAGCATTTT. Protein product: CASSLGAPNQPQHF. The chain recombines TRBV27 with TRBJ1-5; perhaps TRBD1 as D (6 bases). V dropped 3 bases and J dropped 3 bases, with 9 bases sitting between them. Germline-derived CDR1 and CDR2 are MNHEY and SMNVEV (reference sequence). The CDR3 contains 14 residues.

This chain joins TRBV28 and TRBJ1-5; D gene ambiguous. V shed 2 bases and J shed 1 base, with 9 bases lying between them. Germline V lookup: CDR1 MDHEN, CDR2 SYDVKM. The CDR3 covers 15 residues. CDR3 nucleotides: TGTGCCAGCAGTTTACGACTGAAGAGCAATCAGCCCCAGCATTTT. Translating it yields CASSLRLKSNQPQHF. Based on the CDR3 plus reference TRBV28 and TRBJ1-5, the full variable domain is DVKVTQSSRYLVKRTGEKVFLECVQDMDHENMFWYRQDPGLGLRLIYFSYDVKMKEKGDIPEGYSVSREKKERFSLILESASTNQTSMYLCASSLRLKSNQPQHFGDGTRLSIL.

This chain connects TRBV27 to TRBJ1-2; 8 bases align to TRBD1. The ends lost 6 bases at V and 3 bases at J; junction bases unmatched: 24. Germline assignment: CDR1 MNHEY and CDR2 SMNVEV (reference sequence). The CDR3 is 20 residues long. The CDR3 coding sequence is TGTGCCAGCAGCTCTTCCCATCGGGGACAGGCGTCGAACTTCTACTATGGCTACACCTTC. Residues: CASSSSHRGQASNFYYGYTF.

This chain connects TRBV18 to TRBJ1-5; D is unclear. Germline V gene sequence: CDR1 KGHSH, CDR2 LQKENI. The CDR3 is made up of 17 amino acids. V was shortened by 3 bases and J by 1 base, with 16 bases between the two germline ends. The CDR3 here is CASSPISAVASNQPQHF. The CDR3 DNA follows: TGTGCCAGCTCACCCATCTCAGCGGTTGCGAGCAATCAGCCCCAGCATTTT.

This clone was detected a few times. The chain joins TRBV6-4 to TRBJ1-1; TRBD1 might be the D (6 bases). Germline assignment: CDR1 MRHNA and CDR2 SNTAGT. CDR3 size: 14 residues. V shed 5 bases and J shed 1 base, with 11 bases lying between them. DNA of the CDR3: TGTGCCAGCAGTCTCGAACAGGGGAACACTGAAGCTTTCTTT. Its protein is CASSLEQGNTEAFF.

The chain has TRBV6-5 and TRBJ1-2; D call uncertain. This CDR3 has 11 residues. V was shortened by 4 bases and J by 3 bases, with 3 bases between the two germline ends. The germline V gene has CDR1 MNHEY and CDR2 SVGAGI. CDR3 nucleotide sequence: TGTGCCAGCAGTTTAGACTATGGCTACACCTTC. Amino acids: CASSLDYGYTF.

The CDR3 reads CASKSGTHSNQPQHF. The CDR3 DNA follows: TGTGCCAGTAAATCCGGGACACATAGCAATCAGCCCCAGCATTTT. The rearrangement uses TRBV19 and TRBJ1-5, with a tentative D call TRBD1 (6 bases). There are 15 residues in the CDR3. V was clipped by 7 bases and J by 0 bases, with 13 bases between them. From germline, CDR1 is LNHDA and CDR2 SQIVND (reference sequence).

The CDR3 spells CASSSGGSGELFF. The DNA of the CDR3 is TGTGCCAGCAGCTCGGGAGGGTCCGGGGAGCTGTTTTTT. This chain uses TRBV5-6 with TRBJ2-2; 8 bases line up with TRBD2. V was clipped by 3 bases and J by 6 bases; unmatched bases: 1. Germline CDR1 and CDR2: SGHDT and YYEEEE. The CDR3 consists of 13 residues.